Ten or more counts support the clone carrying this T cell receptor (beta chain). The CDR3 extends over 15 amino acids. The germline V gene has CDR1 LGHNA and CDR2 YSLEER. V dropped 4 bases and J dropped 1 base, with 12 bases sitting between them. Using its own MiXCR run on the RT-PCR reads, TCRdb lists one record per CDR3 protein. The repertoire consists of hundreds of thousands of distinct CDR3 sequences, with around 14% occurring once and the leading ten covering around 3.3%. V is TRBV4-3 and J is TRBJ2-3; D might be TRBD1 (5 bases). Material for sequencing was memory CD4+ T cells from blood. The sequence was obtained from a female donor in good health, serving as a healthy control. This chain's CDR3 is CASSPRVVGTDTQYF. CDR3 in DNA: TGCGCCAGCAGCCCCAGGGTCGTCGGCACAGATACGCAGTATTTT.